This TCR beta chain was obtained from a study of cytomegalovirus exposure and HLA in healthy donors. The CDR3 is 16 residues long. V shed 0 bases, J shed 3 bases, and the junction held 5 bases outside the gene matches. The germline V gene encodes CDR1 MNHEY and CDR2 SMNVEV (reference sequence). General study points: Later work associated roughly 17,000 TCR beta sequences with HLA alleles at 0.05 false discovery rate. A later analysis reportedly found fewer N-insertions in an Asian-associated ancestry cluster than the roughly 670-donor mean. Researchers catalogued some 160 TCR beta chains as cytomegalovirus-associated.

PCR primers comprised 60 Vbeta and 13 Jbeta primers. The assay was immunoSEQ multiplex PCR, and TCRdb's table has in-frame clones only and misses some. Of around 120,000 clones listed, 55% to 75% are singletons. Points on this clone: What it binds is unknown.

Input material: PBMCs. This sequence was found in a man younger than 40 in good health and CMV-seropositive. The chain has TRBV27 and TRBJ2-7; TRBD1 aligns across 10 bases. As DNA, the CDR3 is TGTGCCAGCAGTTTATCGTTAGGACAGGGGGTCTACGAGCAGTACTTC. Translation gives CASSLSLGQGVYEQYF.